This paragraph covers one T cell receptor beta chain sequence. The data stem from a study of CD8 T cells in ankylosing spondylitis. TCRdb recomputed calls from the 5' RACE reads with MiXCR, one row per CDR3 protein. The sample yields hundreds of thousands of distinct CDR3 sequences, 8.6% seen once. CDR1 is MDHEN and CDR2 is SYDVKM in the germline V gene. This CDR3 spans 15 amino acids. V lost 3 bases and J lost 10; bases outside the gene matches: 7. This receptor was obtained from a male donor with ankylosing spondylitis or in good health (not recorded which). The chain carries TRBV28 and TRBJ2-1, with 12 bases aligning to TRBD2. Material: blood, either unsorted or a sorted T cell fraction (not recorded which). The CDR3 sequence is CASSLVSSGRGEQFF. CDR3 nucleotides: TGTGCCAGCAGTTTGGTCTCTAGCGGGAGGGGGGAGCAGTTCTTC. Based on the CDR3 plus reference TRBV28 and TRBJ2-1, the full variable domain is DVKVTQSSRYLVKRTGEKVFLECVQDMDHENMFWYRQDPGLGLRLIYFSYDVKMKEKGDIPEGYSVSREKKERFSLILESASTNQTSMYLCASSLVSSGRGEQFFGPGTRLTVL.